This is a list of T cell receptor beta chains from one sample in a study of T cell responses to AZD1222 COVID-19 vaccine. Assay used: immunoSEQ multiplex PCR; TCRdb lists only in-frame clones, some missing. The repertoire includes approximately 88,000 clones, roughly nine tenths of them detected once, and 5% sits in the top ten. Sequenced material: peripheral blood, taken 28 days after the second AZD1222 dose. Receptors were obtained from an adult who received the AZD1222 COVID-19 vaccine. Each CDR3 is given with its conserved first and last residue. A D gene is named only where the DNA matches it firmly. Size values are once, few and many counts, or a class for expanded clones, and some rows have none.

d_call: TRBD1; clone_size: NA; j_call: TRBJ1-5; v_call: TRBV12-5; cdr3_nt: TGTGCTAGCAGGGGGACAGGGTTCAATCAGCCCCAGCATTTT; cdr3_aa: CASRGTGFNQPQHF
d_call: NA; clone_size: NA; j_call: TRBJ1-5; v_call: TRBV6-5; cdr3_nt: TGTGCCAGCAGTTTTGACGGTCTAGGCAATCAGCCCCAGCATTTT; cdr3_aa: CASSFDGLGNQPQHF
d_call: TRBD1; clone_size: NA; j_call: TRBJ1-5; v_call: TRBV2; cdr3_nt: TGTGCCAGCAGTGAAAATAGGGGGCTCGATCAGCCCCAGCATTTT; cdr3_aa: CASSENRGLDQPQHF
d_call: TRBD2; clone_size: few; j_call: TRBJ2-1; v_call: TRBV2; cdr3_nt: TGTGCCAGCACCTTAAAGGTAGTAGCGGGGAATGAGCAGTTCTTC; cdr3_aa: CASTLKVVAGNEQFF
d_call: NA; clone_size: NA; j_call: TRBJ2-7; v_call: TRBV5-1; cdr3_nt: TGCGCCAGCAGCTTGCTGGGAATCGACAACTCCTACGAGCAGTACTTC; cdr3_aa: CASSLLGIDNSYEQYF
d_call: NA; clone_size: NA; j_call: TRBJ2-7; v_call: TRBV3-1/TRBV3-2; cdr3_nt: TGTGCCAGCAGCCAAGAGAGGGAGCAGTACTTC; cdr3_aa: CASSQEREQYF
d_call: TRBD1; clone_size: NA; j_call: TRBJ2-4; v_call: TRBV19; cdr3_nt: TGTGCCAGTAGTATAGGCCGACAGGGGAGGAATAGCAAAAACATTCAGTACTTC; cdr3_aa: CASSIGRQGRNSKNIQYF
d_call: NA; clone_size: NA; j_call: TRBJ2-7; v_call: TRBV27; cdr3_nt: TGTGCCAGCAGTCCCCGGACTCCCTCCTACGAGCAGTACTTC; cdr3_aa: CASSPRTPSYEQYF
d_call: NA; clone_size: NA; j_call: TRBJ1-4; v_call: TRBV19; cdr3_nt: TGTGCCAGTAGTATATACGGGACATTTGATGAAAAACTGTTTTTT; cdr3_aa: CASSIYGTFDEKLFF
d_call: NA; clone_size: NA; j_call: TRBJ2-7; v_call: TRBV11-2; cdr3_nt: TGTGCCAGCAGCTCACAGGGAAACGAGCAGTACTTC; cdr3_aa: CASSSQGNEQYF
d_call: NA; clone_size: NA; j_call: TRBJ1-2; v_call: TRBV6-6; cdr3_nt: TGTGCCAGCAGTTACTTACAGGCGCCCAACTATGGCTACACCTTC; cdr3_aa: CASSYLQAPNYGYTF
d_call: NA; clone_size: NA; j_call: TRBJ1-2; v_call: TRBV23-1; cdr3_nt: TGCGCCAGCAGTCAATCGGTGGAGCATGGCTACACCTTC; cdr3_aa: CASSQSVEHGYTF
d_call: TRBD2; clone_size: once; j_call: TRBJ2-1; v_call: TRBV10-1; cdr3_nt: TGCGCCAGCAGTAATGGACTAGCCGGCGGGTACAATGAGCAGTTCTTC; cdr3_aa: CASSNGLAGGYNEQFF
d_call: TRBD1; clone_size: NA; j_call: TRBJ2-1; v_call: TRBV7-3; cdr3_nt: TGTGCCAGCAGCTCCCGGACAGGGGAGCAGTTCTTC; cdr3_aa: CASSSRTGEQFF
d_call: NA; clone_size: NA; j_call: TRBJ2-7; v_call: TRBV18; cdr3_nt: TGTGCCAGCTCACCACCAGGCAGGGCTTACGAGCAGTACTTC; cdr3_aa: CASSPPGRAYEQYF
d_call: NA; clone_size: NA; j_call: TRBJ1-1; v_call: TRBV7-9; cdr3_nt: TGTGCCAGCAGGAACGGGTGGACTGAAGCTTTCTTT; cdr3_aa: CASRNGWTEAFF
d_call: TRBD1; clone_size: few; j_call: TRBJ2-7; v_call: TRBV7-9; cdr3_nt: TGTGCCAGCAGCAGGGGACAGGAGACCTACGAGCAGTACTTC; cdr3_aa: CASSRGQETYEQYF
d_call: NA; clone_size: NA; j_call: TRBJ1-1; v_call: TRBV27; cdr3_nt: TGTGCCAGCAGGACATCCCCGGAGAACACTGAAGCTTTCTTT; cdr3_aa: CASRTSPENTEAFF
d_call: TRBD1; clone_size: NA; j_call: TRBJ1-3; v_call: TRBV18; cdr3_nt: TGTGCCAGCTCACCACGCCGGGGGACAGGGGCCTCTGGAAACACCATATATTTT; cdr3_aa: CASSPRRGTGASGNTIYF
d_call: NA; clone_size: once; j_call: TRBJ2-7; v_call: TRBV4-2; cdr3_nt: TGTGCCAGCAGCCAAGAAGGAGTCGGAACCTACGAGCAGTACTTC; cdr3_aa: CASSQEGVGTYEQYF
d_call: NA; clone_size: NA; j_call: TRBJ2-2; v_call: TRBV19; cdr3_nt: TGTGCCAGTAGTATTGTCTGGGGCAGATCCGGGGAGCTGTTTTTT; cdr3_aa: CASSIVWGRSGELFF
d_call: NA; clone_size: NA; j_call: TRBJ1-4; v_call: TRBV11-2; cdr3_nt: TGTGCCAGCAGCCCAGACACGGGAACGGGAAAACTGTTTTTT; cdr3_aa: CASSPDTGTGKLFF
d_call: TRBD2; clone_size: NA; j_call: TRBJ2-7; v_call: TRBV4-2; cdr3_nt: TGTGCCAGCAGCCAAGCGCGCGGGGGGTCTTACGAGCAGTACTTC; cdr3_aa: CASSQARGGSYEQYF
d_call: NA; clone_size: NA; j_call: TRBJ2-5; v_call: TRBV7-8; cdr3_nt: TGTGCCAGCAGCTCGTACCAAGAGACCCAGTACTTC; cdr3_aa: CASSSYQETQYF
d_call: NA; clone_size: NA; j_call: TRBJ1-2; v_call: TRBV2; cdr3_nt: TGTGCCAGCAGTGCCCCCCCCTACTATGGCTACACCTTC; cdr3_aa: CASSAPPYYGYTF
d_call: NA; clone_size: NA; j_call: TRBJ1-1; v_call: TRBV5-6; cdr3_nt: TGTGCCAGCAGCTTGTTACAGTCTAGAAACACTGAAGCTTTCTTT; cdr3_aa: CASSLLQSRNTEAFF